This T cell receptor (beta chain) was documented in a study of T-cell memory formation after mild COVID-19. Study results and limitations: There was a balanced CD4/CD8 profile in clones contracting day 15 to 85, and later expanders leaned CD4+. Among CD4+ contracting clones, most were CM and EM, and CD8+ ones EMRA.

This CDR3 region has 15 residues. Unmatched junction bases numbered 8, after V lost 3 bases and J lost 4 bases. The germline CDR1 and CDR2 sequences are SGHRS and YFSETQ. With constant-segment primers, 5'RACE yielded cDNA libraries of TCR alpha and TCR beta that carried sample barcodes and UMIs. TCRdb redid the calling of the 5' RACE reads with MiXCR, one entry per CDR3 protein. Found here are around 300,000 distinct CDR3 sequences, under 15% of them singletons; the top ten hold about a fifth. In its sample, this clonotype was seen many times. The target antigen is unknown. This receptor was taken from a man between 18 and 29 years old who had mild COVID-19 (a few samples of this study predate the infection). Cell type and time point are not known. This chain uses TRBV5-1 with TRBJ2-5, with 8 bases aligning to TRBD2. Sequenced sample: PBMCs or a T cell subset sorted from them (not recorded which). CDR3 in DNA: TGCGCCAGCAGCTCCAACGGGGGGGGCCGAGAGACCCAGTACTTC. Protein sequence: CASSSNGGGRETQYF.